The clone carrying this TCR beta chain was observed a single time. In the study's own analysis: For nucleated cells, counts were estimated from reference gene primer amplification. Assay used: immunoSEQ multiplex PCR; TCRdb lists only in-frame clones, some missing. That table gives V, J and clone size, and the DNA gave D and trimming. The table lists roughly 250,000 clones, 82% of them singletons, with 4.9% in the top ten. The entry originates in a study of blood T cell repertoires in COVID-19. Whole-study context: The origin of the acute and convalescent COVID-19 samples was the United States, Italy and Spain. Sources were T cells, B-cell-depleted T cells, or PBMCs; the material itself was cDNA or gDNA.

The CDR3 is made up of 17 amino acids. Germline CDR1 is DFQATT and CDR2 is SNEGSKA (reference sequence). The V and J ends lost 3 bases and 0 bases, in that order; junction bases with no gene match: 8. The sequence derives from a woman older than 75 with active or convalescent COVID-19. The J gene is TRBJ1-5, the V gene TRBV20-1; 10 bases fit TRBD1. The sample was peripheral blood. DNA of the CDR3: TGCAGTGCTAGTCCGGGACAGGGGACTTATAGCAATCAGCCCCAGCATTTT. Translation gives CSASPGQGTYSNQPQHF.